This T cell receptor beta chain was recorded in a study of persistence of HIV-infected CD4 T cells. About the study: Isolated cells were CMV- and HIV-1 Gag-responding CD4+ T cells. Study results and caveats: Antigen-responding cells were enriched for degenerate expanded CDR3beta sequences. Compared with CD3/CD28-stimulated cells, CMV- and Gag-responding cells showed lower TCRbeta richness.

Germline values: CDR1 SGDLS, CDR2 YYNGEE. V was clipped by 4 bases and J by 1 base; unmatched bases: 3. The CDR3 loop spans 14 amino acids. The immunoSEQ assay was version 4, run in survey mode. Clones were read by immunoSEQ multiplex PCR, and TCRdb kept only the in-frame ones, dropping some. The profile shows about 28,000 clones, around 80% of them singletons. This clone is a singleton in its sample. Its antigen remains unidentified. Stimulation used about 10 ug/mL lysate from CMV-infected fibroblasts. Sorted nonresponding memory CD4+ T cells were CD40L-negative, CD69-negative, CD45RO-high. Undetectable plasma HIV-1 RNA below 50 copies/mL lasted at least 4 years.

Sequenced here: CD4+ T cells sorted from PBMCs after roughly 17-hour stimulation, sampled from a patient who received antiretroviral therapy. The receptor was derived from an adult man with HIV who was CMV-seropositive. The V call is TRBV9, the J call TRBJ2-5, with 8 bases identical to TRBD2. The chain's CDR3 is CASSLGLVQETQYF. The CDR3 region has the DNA TGTGCCAGCAGCTTGGGACTAGTCCAAGAGACCCAGTACTTC.